The 2 T cell receptor beta chains given below trace back to one sample, sequenced in a study of T-cell memory formation after mild COVID-19. From the 5' RACE reads, TCRdb called clonotypes with MiXCR, one entry per CDR3 protein. The sample shows 470,000 or so distinct CDR3 sequences, 15% to 25% of them seen only once. The sequenced sample consisted of PBMCs or a T cell subset sorted from them (not recorded which). These receptors were obtained from an adult woman who had mild COVID-19 (a few samples of this study predate the infection). Cell type and time point are not known.

The chain recombines TRBV30 with TRBJ2-2, with a possible D match to TRBD1 (5 bases). The CDR3 is 16 amino acids. The V and J ends lost 5 bases and 5 bases respectively, with 21 bases between them. Germline loops: CDR1 GTSNPN, CDR2 SVGIG (reference sequence). The CDR3 here is CAWASDSFIDTGELFF. CDR3 nucleotides: TGTGCCTGGGCTTCTGACAGCTTCATTGATACCGGGGAGCTGTTTTTT.

This chain uses TRBV12-3 or TRBV12-4 with TRBJ2-5; D gene ambiguous. Trimming took off 6 bases at V and 0 bases at J, with 20 bases between the two ends. The CDR3 has 17 amino acids. In DNA form, the CDR3 reads TGTGCCAGCAGCCAAAAACCGTACCCACAGTACCAAGAGACCCAGTACTTC. Its protein is CASSQKPYPQYQETQYF.